This T cell receptor beta chain was identified in a study of identical twins. Healthy Caucasians were all of the donors. Regarding the study as a whole: Weaker excess sharing between twins was seen in beta out-of-frame sequences.

The authors used template switching to add a universal primer site and gave cDNA unique molecular identifiers. In TCRdb, the 5' RACE reads were re-called with MiXCR into one record per CDR3 protein. The data hold 690,000 or so distinct CDR3 sequences, with around 8.3% observed a single time. Trimming left V 5 bases short and J 7 bases short, with 18 bases between. This CDR3 has 15 amino acids. The germline V gene has CDR1 KGHSH and CDR2 LQKENI. This clonotype has more than one count but fewer than ten. The target antigen is unknown. These sequences were also reported in another study, on yellow fever vaccine responses in identical twins.

The chain carries TRBV18 and TRBJ2-4, with a possible D match to TRBD2 (5 bases). The specimen sequenced was PBMCs. The sequence was obtained from a woman aged 18-29 years in good health. CDR3 in DNA: TGTGCCAGCTCAGACTATGGAACAGACCCTAACATTCAGTACTTC. Protein: CASSDYGTDPNIQYF.